Shown below are 9 T cell receptor beta chains from a single sample sequenced in a study of prognosis after radiotherapy for stage I lung cancer. The TCR beta CDR3 region was amplified from genomic DNA, with two rounds of multiplex PCR being used for the amplification. It was primers specific to each TRBV and TRBJ gene that first-round PCR used. TCRdb processed the multiplex PCR reads anew with MiXCR; each CDR3 protein has one entry. The sample includes approximately 30,000 distinct CDR3 sequences, 42% seen only once; the top ten take less than 20%. This material consisted of PBMCs, taken before or after stereotactic body radiation therapy (not recorded which). These receptors were collected from a donor aged 50 or older with non-small cell lung cancer.

V usage is TRBV11-2 and J usage is TRBJ1-1; D not certain. CDR1 and CDR2 from the germline V gene are SGHAT and FQNNGV. The ends were cut back, 0 bases at V and 1 base at J, with 9 bases in the middle. CDR3 length: 15 residues. The CDR3 reads CASSLDGAANTEAFF. CDR3 coding DNA: TGTGCCAGCAGCTTAGATGGCGCAGCGAACACTGAAGCTTTCTTT.

This chain uses TRBV6-5 with TRBJ1-2, with D maybe TRBD1 (5 bases). The CDR3 consists of 16 residues. Germline CDR1 MNHEY, CDR2 SVGAGI. Trimming took off 4 bases at V and 5 bases at J, with 20 bases between the two ends. The CDR3 coding sequence is TGTGCCAGCAGTTCTCCCCGGTACAGTGGGGGGTATGGCTACACCTTC. It specifies CASSSPRYSGGYGYTF.

The CDR3 DNA follows: TGTGCCAGCAGCCCTTCGGACAGGGGGCGAGTCGGCTACACCTTC. Its translation: CASSPSDRGRVGYTF. The V and J genes are TRBV6-1 and TRBJ1-2; 11 positions agree with TRBD1. Germline V lookup: CDR1 MNHNS, CDR2 SASEGT. The CDR3 sequence is 15 residues long. V dropped 6 bases and J dropped 8; count of bases not matched to a gene: 11.

With regard to this clonotype: This may be a read error: a much more frequent sequence differs by one nucleotide. The chain employs TRBV10-3 and TRBJ1-1; the D is unclear. Germline values: CDR1 ENHRY, CDR2 SYGVKD. Trimming left V 7 bases short and J 2 bases short, with 11 bases between. CDR3 length: 13 residues. The CDR3 DNA sequence: TGTGCCATCACCAGGACGGATAACACTGAAGCTTTCTTT. It is translated as CAITRTDNTEAFF.

The V call is TRBV3-1, the J call TRBJ1-2; no firm D call. This CDR3 is 17 amino acids long. Trimming removed 2 bases at V and 6 bases at J, with 22 bases between. Germline values: CDR1 LGHDT, CDR2 YNNKEL (reference sequence). The CDR3 loop is CASSQKGGGRRKDGYTF. The CDR3 DNA follows: TGTGCCAGCAGCCAAAAGGGTGGAGGCAGGAGGAAAGATGGCTACACCTTC.

This clonotype is termed medium-sized. The chain is built from TRBV6-1 and TRBJ1-2; no clear D gene. V dropped 0 bases and J dropped 8 bases, with 10 bases sitting between them. CDR1 is MNHNS, CDR2 SASEGT, per germline. The CDR3 contains 13 residues. The CDR3 loop reads CASSEAIWGGYTF. DNA of the CDR3: TGTGCCAGCAGTGAAGCTATCTGGGGAGGCTACACCTTC.

Details on this clonotype: This may stem from a read error, because a much larger clone lies one nucleotide away. V and J are TRBV12-3 or TRBV12-4 and TRBJ1-5, with 7 bases aligning to TRBD1. This CDR3 region has 16 residues. The CDR3 DNA is TGTGCCGGCAGTTTAGCCCTGGACAGGCTCAATCAGCCCCAGCATTTT. This gives the protein CAGSLALDRLNQPQHF.

This clonotype was picked up many times. J is TRBJ2-7 and V is TRBV29-1; D gene uncertain. Germline V gene lookup returns CDR1 SQVTM and CDR2 ANQGSEA. CDR3 length: 16 residues. Between the trimmed V and J ends, which lost 4 bases and 0 bases, there was a span of 19 bases. The CDR3 protein is CSVATSGPRFSYEQYF. In DNA, the CDR3 is TGCAGCGTTGCGACCTCAGGACCCCGATTCTCCTACGAGCAGTACTTC.

V and J are TRBV20-1 and TRBJ2-5; no clear D. The CDR3 is 13 amino acids. Germline loops: CDR1 DFQATT, CDR2 SNEGSKA (reference sequence). Trimming removed 3 bases from V and 2 bases from J, with 10 bases in between. The DNA of the CDR3 is TGCAGTGCTAGTTCGGTATTTCAAGAGACCCAGTACTTC. This codes for CSASSVFQETQYF.